This T cell receptor beta chain was retrieved from a study of post-analysis software for immune sequencing data. Tagging with unique molecular identifiers was a feature of the TCR beta cDNA libraries. TCRdb fed the PCR reads into MiXCR, producing one record per CDR3 protein. The table records approximately 440,000 distinct CDR3 sequences, 45% of them present only once. A note on this clonotype: Its antigen is unidentified.

There are 15 residues in the CDR3. The V gene lost 6 bases and the J gene lost 3 bases, with 18 bases spanning the gap. The germline CDR1 and CDR2 sequences are MDHEN and SYDVKM. General study points: Analysis by F measure revealed that same-batch samples clustered strongly together. The study found TRBV5-6, TRBV5-1 and TRBV20-1 among about five TRBV segments more frequent in patients than controls.

What was sequenced was blood. This chain joins TRBV28 and TRBJ2-7; weak D call: TRBD2 (6 bases). The sequence was collected from a girl between 5 and 17 years old with multiple sclerosis. CDR3 in amino acids: CASRGIGRDFYEQYF. The DNA of the CDR3 is TGTGCCAGCAGGGGGATCGGGCGGGACTTCTACGAGCAGTACTTC.